These 16 T cell receptor beta chains originate from one sample sequenced in a study of MAIT cells during Salmonella Paratyphi A infection. Whole-study results and caveats: Infection appeared not to change oligoclonal MAIT cell TRBV usage, which favoured TRBV20 and TRBV6.

Specified time point: after infection, following antibiotic treatment. Valpha7.2+ CD161+ T cells were sorted by flow cytometry as MAIT cells. TCRdb passed the 5' RACE reads through MiXCR, listing each CDR3 protein once. The sample has 850 to 1,000 distinct CDR3 sequences, roughly a quarter seen once. These receptors lack a known antigen. This sample comprised MAIT cells from blood, obtained at the last sampling point of the challenge study. These receptor sequences come from a person aged 18 to 75 who was deliberately infected with Salmonella Paratyphi A in a paratyphoid fever challenge study.

The chain is built from TRBV6-4 and TRBJ2-3; 10 nucleotides line up with TRBD1. J was trimmed by 2 bases and V by 2 bases; bases with no gene match: 1. Germline lookup yields CDR1 MRHNA and CDR2 SNTAGT. The CDR3 is made up of 15 amino acids. The CDR3 sequence: CASSDGTGDTDTQYF. The CDR3 bases are TGTGCCAGCAGTGACGGGACAGGGGACACAGATACGCAGTATTTT.

This clonotype is termed medium-sized (0.01 to 0.1%). The chain employs TRBV6-4 and TRBJ2-1; 11 nucleotides align to TRBD2. The germline V gene encodes CDR1 MRHNA and CDR2 SNTAGT. V was clipped by 2 bases and J by 5 bases; unmatched bases: 2. This CDR3 has 15 residues. DNA for the CDR3: TGTGCCAGCAGTGACGGGACTAGCGGAAACAATGAGCAGTTCTTC. It translates to CASSDGTSGNNEQFF.

This clonotype showed up just a few times. The chain carries TRBV9 and TRBJ2-7; D tentatively reads TRBD1 or TRBD2 (5 bases each). Germline V gene data show CDR1 as SGDLS and CDR2 as YYNGEE. This CDR3 is built from 13 residues. V was shortened by 0 bases and J by 2 bases, with 6 bases between the two germline ends. CDR3 protein: CASSVAGPYEQYF. The CDR3 DNA reads as TGTGCCAGCAGCGTAGCGGGACCCTACGAGCAGTACTTC. The whole variable domain, remainder taken from reference TRBV9 and TRBJ2-7, is DSGVTQTPKHLITATGQRVTLRCSPRSGDLSVYWYQQSLDQGLQFLIQYYNGEERAKGNILERFSAQQFPDLHSELNLSSLELGDSALYFCASSVAGPYEQYFGPGTRLTVT.

This clonotype is labeled as large. This sequence joins TRBV2 and TRBJ1-5; D might be TRBD1 (6 bases). Germline V gene sequence: CDR1 SNHLY, CDR2 FYNNEI. The CDR3 covers 15 residues. V lost 6 bases, J lost 4 bases, and 16 bases lay in between. The CDR3 DNA follows: TGTGCCAGCAGAGAGGGGACAAACCCAAATCAGCCCCAGCATTTT. It yields the protein CASREGTNPNQPQHF.

This clonotype is labeled as hyperexpanded. The chain employs TRBV15 and TRBJ2-3; D gene uncertain. CDR3 size: 15 residues. CDR1 and CDR2 (germline): LNHNV, YYDKDF (reference sequence). The V end was cut by 1 base, the J end by 0 bases, with 8 bases between. The CDR3 DNA sequence: TGTGCCACCAGCAGAGGGGCGGAAAGCACAGATACGCAGTATTTT. This codes for CATSRGAESTDTQYF.

This clonotype was recorded a few times. J is TRBJ1-1 and V is TRBV6-5, with TRBD1 identical over 8 bases. CDR3 length equals 15 residues. Germline CDR1 is MNHEY and CDR2 is SVGAGI. The V segment lost 2 bases and the J segment 3 bases; nucleotides outside the gene matches: 5. CDR3 coding DNA: TGTGCCAGCAGTTACGCCGGACAGGGTGACACTGAAGCTTTCTTT. Amino acids: CASSYAGQGDTEAFF.

As to this clonotype: It may be a read error: a sequence one base away is much more abundant. The conserved phenylalanine or tryptophan normally closing the CDR3 is absent here, so this likely arose from a read error. V gene TRBV4-3 combines with J gene TRBJ1-1; 11 bases match TRBD1. Trimming removed 3 bases from V and 4 bases from J; junction bases left unmatched: 7. From germline, CDR1 is LGHNA and CDR2 YSLEER. This CDR3 has 16 amino acids. The CDR3, as DNA: TGCGCCAGCAGCCATGCGTCCGGGACAGGGGGCACTGAAGCTTTCCTT. Translating gives CASSHASGTGGTEAFL.

V is TRBV24-1 and J is TRBJ2-2, with TRBD1 matching over 10 bases. Germline values: CDR1 KGHDR, CDR2 SFDVKD. The ends lost 9 bases at V and 6 bases at J; junction bases unmatched: 12. This CDR3 has 16 amino acids. This chain's CDR3 is CATEPTDRGLAGELFF. CDR3 bases: TGTGCCACCGAACCCACCGACAGGGGGCTGGCCGGGGAGCTGTTTTTT.

This chain uses TRBV6-4 with TRBJ2-1; TRBD2 matches 9 bases. CDR1 and CDR2 (germline): MRHNA, SNTAGT. CDR3 length: 15 amino acids. Germline trimming cut 2 bases from V and 4 bases from J; bases unmatched to any gene: 3. CDR3 DNA: TGTGCCAGCAGTGACGGGACTAGCAGTTACAATGAGCAGTTCTTC. Its translation is CASSDGTSSYNEQFF.

This clonotype turned up a few times. The rearrangement links TRBV6-1 to TRBJ2-3; D is uncertain. The germline V gene has CDR1 MNHNS and CDR2 SASEGT. The V end was cut by 6 bases, the J end by 3 bases, with 4 bases between. There are 11 residues in the CDR3. For the CDR3, the DNA is TGTGCCAGCAGGGGGACAGATACGCAGTATTTT. Translation: CASRGTDTQYF.

This clonotype showed up just a few times. The chain employs TRBV4-2 and TRBJ2-3; 7 nucleotides match TRBD2. V was pared by 3 bases and J by 0 bases, with 3 bases of the junction left unmatched. Looked up from germline, CDR1 is LGHNA and CDR2 is YNFKEQ. The CDR3 length is 15 residues. The CDR3 DNA sequence: TGTGCCAGCAGCCAGGCGGGGGAGAGCACAGATACGCAGTATTTT. Its translation: CASSQAGESTDTQYF.

The chain couples TRBV6-1 to TRBJ1-1; D is possibly TRBD1 (6 bases). Germline V lookup: CDR1 MNHNS, CDR2 SASEGT. This CDR3 is built from 16 residues. The CDR3 sequence: CERSTLLGTPNTEAFF. The DNA for the CDR3 is TGTGAAAGAAGTACGCTGCTCGGGACACCGAACACTGAAGCTTTCTTT.

In regard to this clonotype: As the CDR3 is not closed by the conserved phenylalanine or tryptophan, this likely results from a read error. No DNA is shown, since the ends of the CDR3 on it are uncertain; the CDR3 is the one TCRdb lists. The genes are TRBV21-1 and TRBJ2-5; the listed D gene, TRBD1, was not tested against the DNA. TRBV21-1 constitutes a pseudogene. Including both end residues, the CDR3 is 17 amino acids long. The CDR3 sequence: CASSKEKRTGEEETQYG.

By frequency in the sample, this clonotype is medium-sized. The chain combines TRBV4-3 with TRBJ2-5, with 8 positions matching TRBD1. The CDR3 is made up of 15 amino acids. The ends lost 2 bases at V and 4 bases at J; junction bases unmatched: 6. Germline CDR1 is LGHNA and CDR2 is YSLEER. The CDR3 DNA is TGCGCCAGCAGCCAATCTCAGGGGGCATCAGAGACCCAGTACTTC. Protein sequence: CASSQSQGASETQYF.

This clonotype was counted only a few times. This rearrangement joins TRBV6-2 or TRBV6-3 to TRBJ2-1; 12 bases fit TRBD2. The CDR3 extends over 15 amino acids. Germline CDR1 MNHEY, CDR2 SVGEGT. The V and J ends lost 3 bases and 10 bases, in that order; junction bases with no gene match: 7. CDR3 region: CASSYRLAGAWEQFF. The CDR3 nucleotides are TGTGCCAGCAGTTATAGACTAGCGGGAGCCTGGGAGCAGTTCTTC.

The J gene is TRBJ2-1, the V gene TRBV4-2, with TRBD2 matching over 13 bases. This CDR3 is 15 amino acids long. CDR1 is LGHNA, CDR2 YNFKEQ, per germline. Trimming at V came to 4 bases and at J to 6 bases, leaving 3 bases not matched to a gene. This chain's CDR3 is CASSPTSGGANEQFF. The DNA of the CDR3 is TGTGCCAGCAGCCCCACTAGCGGGGGGGCCAATGAGCAGTTCTTC.